The 26 T cell receptor beta chains given below trace back to one sample, sequenced in a study of shared clonotypes between healthy human individuals. Libraries were prepared by immunoSEQ multiplex PCR; TCRdb keeps only in-frame clonotypes and omits some of them. The profile shows approximately 92,000 clones, about 70% of them singletons. What was sequenced was memory CD8+ T cells sorted from blood. Specified subset: CD45RO+ cells pooled with CCR7-negative TemRA cells. The receptors derive from a man aged 30-40 years in good health.

On this clone: A much larger clone is a single base away; this may be a read error. This specimen includes other DNA sequences encoding the same CDR3. The V gene is TRBV6-5, the J gene TRBJ1-5; D not certain. CDR1 and CDR2 (germline): MNHEY, SVGAGI. With 0 bases removed from V and 7 bases from J, the gap between germline ends came to 4 bases. The CDR3 is made up of 12 amino acids. The CDR3 DNA reads TGTGCCAGCAGTTACTCGGGACAGCCCCAGCATTTT. Translation: CASSYSGQPQHF.

The CDR3 spells CSVGVGYEQYF. CDR3 DNA sequence: TGCAGCGTAGGGGTTGGCTACGAGCAGTACTTC. The chain links TRBV29-1 to TRBJ2-7; tentatively, D is TRBD1 (5 bases). V was shortened by 6 bases and J by 3 bases, with 9 bases between the two germline ends. The CDR3 loop spans 11 amino acids. Germline V gene lookup returns CDR1 SQVTM and CDR2 ANQGSEA.

V and J are TRBV7-6 and TRBJ2-1, with D tentatively TRBD2 (6 bases). The germline V gene has CDR1 SGHVS and CDR2 FNYEAQ. CDR3 length equals 15 residues. V shed 4 bases and J shed 6 bases, with 16 bases lying between them. Here the CDR3 reads CASSSYRDSTNEQFF. The DNA of the CDR3 is TGTGCCAGCAGCTCCTACCGGGACTCGACCAATGAGCAGTTCTTC.

This chain links TRBV5-1 with TRBJ2-1; D may correspond to TRBD1 or TRBD2 (6 bases each). The germline CDR1 and CDR2 sequences are SGHRS and YFSETQ. Trimming cost V 4 bases and J 2 bases, with 13 bases left between them. The CDR3 contains 15 residues. CDR3 protein: CASSRLGGPYNEQFF. CDR3 DNA: TGCGCCAGCAGCCGACTGGGGGGCCCCTACAATGAGCAGTTCTTC.

The chain is built from TRBV7-2 and TRBJ2-5; 7 bases line up with TRBD1. This CDR3 region has 16 residues. Germline CDR1 SGHTA, CDR2 FQGNSA. The V segment lost 3 bases and the J segment 2 bases; nucleotides outside the gene matches: 9. The DNA of the CDR3 is TGTGCCAGCAGCTTCCACCAGGGGGTTGATCAAGAGACCCAGTACTTC. It specifies CASSFHQGVDQETQYF.

This chain connects TRBV4-3 to TRBJ1-4, with a weak D call TRBD1 (6 bases). V lost 1 base and J lost 7, with 25 bases in between. Germline CDR1 reads LGHNA; CDR2 reads YSLEER. The CDR3 sequence is 19 residues long. For the CDR3, the DNA is TGCGCCAGCAGCCAAGGGGTTACAGGGAGGGGGATCACGAGTGAAAAACTGTTTTTT. It encodes CASSQGVTGRGITSEKLFF.

In nucleotides, the CDR3 is TGTGCCAGCAGCTTAAAACAGTTAGCTGAAGCTTTCTTT. Translation gives CASSLKQLAEAFF. The chain links TRBV11-2 to TRBJ1-1; D remains unclear. Between the trimmed V and J ends, which lost 2 bases and 6 bases, there was a span of 10 bases. Germline V CDR1 and CDR2: SGHAT, FQNNGV. This CDR3 region has 13 residues.

This clone has more than one count but fewer than ten. The rearrangement joins TRBV7-9 to TRBJ1-1; TRBD1 matches at 7 bases. V shed 6 bases, J shed 4 bases, and the junction held 5 bases outside the gene matches. Looked up from germline, CDR1 is SEHNR and CDR2 is FQNEAQ (reference sequence). This CDR3 is built from 13 residues. The CDR3 region is CASRQGGGTEAFF. CDR3 nucleotides: TGTGCCAGCAGGCAGGGGGGTGGCACTGAAGCTTTCTTT.

The chain couples TRBV11-2 to TRBJ2-7, with 7 positions matching TRBD2. V lost 7 bases to trimming and J lost 2 bases; unmatched junction nucleotides: 2. There are 12 residues in the CDR3. Per germline, CDR1 SGHAT and CDR2 FQNNGV. CDR3 sequence reads: CASTRGAYEQYF. Written as DNA, the CDR3 is TGTGCCAGCACCCGGGGGGCCTACGAGCAGTACTTC. The complete variable domain, with remaining parts taken from reference TRBV11-2 and TRBJ2-7, reads EAGVAQSPRYKIIEKRQSVAFWCNPISGHATLYWYQQILGQGPKLLIQFQNNGVVDDSQLPKDRFSAERLKGVDSTLKIQPAKLEDSAVYLCASTRGAYEQYFGPGTRLTVT.

J is TRBJ2-5 and V is TRBV9; 7 bases fit TRBD2. The ends lost 3 bases at V and 2 bases at J; junction bases unmatched: 7. Germline V gives CDR1 SGDLS, CDR2 YYNGEE. The length of the CDR3 is 15 residues. The CDR3 region has the DNA TGTGCCAGCAGCGAGGGACTAAAAAATCAAGAGACCCAGTACTTC. It yields the protein CASSEGLKNQETQYF.

This clone was detected only once. This sequence joins TRBV9 and TRBJ2-7; 7 bases map to TRBD1. Germline V CDR1 and CDR2: SGDLS, YYNGEE. The CDR3 contains 17 residues. V trimming: 3 bases; J trimming: 0 bases; junction bases outside the gene matches: 12. The DNA of the CDR3 is TGTGCCAGCAGCGCACAGCCCGGGACAGTTGCCTCCTACGAGCAGTACTTC. As protein: CASSAQPGTVASYEQYF.

The chain employs TRBV19 and TRBJ1-4; D not certain. CDR3 size: 14 residues. V shed 3 bases and J shed 3 bases, with 8 bases lying between them. The germline CDR1 and CDR2 sequences are LNHDA and SQIVND (reference sequence). Here the CDR3 reads CASSIIQSNEKLFF. The CDR3 DNA reads TGTGCCAGTAGTATCATACAGTCTAATGAAAAACTGTTTTTT. Using reference TRBV19 and TRBJ1-4 for the parts outside the CDR3, the full variable domain is DGGITQSPKYLFRKEGQNVTLSCEQNLNHDAMYWYRQDPGQGLRLIYYSQIVNDFQKGDIAEGYSVSREKKESFPLTVTSAQKNPTAFYLCASSIIQSNEKLFFGSGTQLSVL.

The CDR3 DNA reads TGTGCCAGCAGTTCCCCGACTAGCGCAACCTACGAGCAGTACTTC. Amino acid sequence: CASSSPTSATYEQYF. The rearrangement links TRBV27 to TRBJ2-7; 8 nucleotides match TRBD2. V lost 4 bases to trimming and J lost 2 bases; unmatched junction nucleotides: 7. The CDR3 runs to 15 residues. Germline V gene lookup returns CDR1 MNHEY and CDR2 SMNVEV (reference sequence).

The V call is TRBV7-9, the J call TRBJ2-7; TRBD1 or TRBD2 may be the D gene (5 bases each). With 4 bases removed from V and 0 bases from J, the gap between germline ends came to 13 bases. The CDR3 extends over 15 amino acids. Germline V gene sequence: CDR1 SEHNR, CDR2 FQNEAQ (reference sequence). CDR3 sequence reads: CASSSQLDSSYEQYF. The CDR3 nucleotides are TGTGCCAGCAGCTCCCAACTAGACAGCTCCTACGAGCAGTACTTC. The complete variable domain, with remaining parts taken from reference TRBV7-9 and TRBJ2-7, reads DTGVSQNPRHKITKRGQNVTFRCDPISEHNRLYWYRQTLGQGPEFLTYFQNEAQLEKSRLLSDRFSAERPKGSFSTLEIQRTEQGDSAMYLCASSSQLDSSYEQYFGPGTRLTVT.

A few counts support this clone. The chain carries TRBV25-1 and TRBJ2-1; TRBD1 or TRBD2 may be the D gene (5 bases each). Trimming left V 5 bases short and J 0 bases short, with 20 bases between. From germline, CDR1 is MGHDK and CDR2 SYGVNS. The CDR3 spans 18 residues. CDR3 amino acids: CASSRTGAPRSSYNEQFF. Here the CDR3 DNA reads TGTGCCAGCAGTAGGACTGGGGCCCCTCGGAGCTCCTACAATGAGCAGTTCTTC.

This rearrangement joins TRBV5-4 to TRBJ2-3; perhaps TRBD2 as D (6 bases). Germline-derived CDR1 and CDR2 are SGHNT and YYREEE (reference sequence). The V end lost 5 bases, the J end lost 3 bases, and 19 bases lay between the germline ends. The CDR3 has 16 amino acids. In DNA form, the CDR3 reads TGTGCCAGCAGGCAATCGTGGGCTGGGGGGACAGATACGCAGTATTTT. It specifies CASRQSWAGGTDTQYF. Complete variable domain (other parts from reference TRBV5-4 and TRBJ2-3): ETGVTQSPTHLIKTRGQQVTLRCSSQSGHNTVSWYQQALGQGPQFIFQYYREEENGRGNFPPRFSGLQFPNYSSELNVNALELDDSALYLCASRQSWAGGTDTQYFGPGTRLTVL.

The J gene is TRBJ2-1, the V gene TRBV11-3, with 8 bases aligning to TRBD2. The V and J ends lost 6 bases and 7 bases, in that order; junction bases with no gene match: 11. The CDR3 has 15 residues. CDR1 and CDR2 (germline): SGHNT, YENEEA. The CDR3 spells CASSFTGGSENEQFF. As DNA, the CDR3 is TGTGCCAGCAGTTTCACGGGGGGGTCGGAGAATGAGCAGTTCTTC.

This chain links TRBV13 with TRBJ2-1, with D hard to call. CDR3 length: 15 amino acids. The ends were cut back, 1 base at V and 3 bases at J, with 10 bases in the middle. Germline V gives CDR1 PRHDT, CDR2 FYEKMQ (reference sequence). The CDR3 protein is CASSLAQLSYNEQFF. CDR3 nucleotides: TGTGCCAGCAGCTTAGCACAGCTAAGCTACAATGAGCAGTTCTTC. The full variable domain, rest sourced from reference TRBV13 and TRBJ2-1, is AAGVIQSPRHLIKEKRETATLKCYPIPRHDTVYWYQQGPGQDPQFLISFYEKMQSDKGSIPDRFSAQQFSDYHSELNMSSLELGDSALYFCASSLAQLSYNEQFFGPGTRLTVL.

This clone was seen just once. The gene calls are TRBV7-9 and TRBJ2-1; 9 nucleotides line up with TRBD1. V was clipped by 5 bases and J by 5 bases; unmatched bases: 13. CDR1 is SEHNR and CDR2 is FQNEAQ in the germline V gene (reference sequence). The CDR3 contains 17 residues. CDR3 nucleotide sequence: TGTGCCAGCAGCCCCAAGCCCGGGACAGGGTCCCACAATGAGCAGTTCTTC. It encodes CASSPKPGTGSHNEQFF.

The rearrangement uses TRBV5-1 and TRBJ2-5; the D is unclear. The germline V and J ends were trimmed by 3 bases and 1 base, with 10 bases remaining between them. The CDR3 has 14 residues. The germline V gene has CDR1 SGHRS and CDR2 YFSETQ. CDR3 sequence reads: CASSSAPPQETQYF. CDR3 DNA: TGCGCCAGCAGCTCTGCCCCACCCCAAGAGACCCAGTACTTC. The full variable domain, with the rest looked up from reference TRBV5-1 and TRBJ2-5, is KAGVTQTPRYLIKTRGQQVTLSCSPISGHRSVSWYQQTPGQGLQFLFEYFSETQRNKGNFPGRFSGRQFSNSRSEMNVSTLELGDSALYLCASSSAPPQETQYFGPGTRLLVL.

The chain uses TRBV5-6 and TRBJ1-4; D perhaps matches TRBD1 (5 bases). Germline V lookup: CDR1 SGHDT, CDR2 YYEEEE. The ends were cut back, 2 bases at V and 7 bases at J, with 15 bases in the middle. The CDR3 length is 15 residues. The CDR3 protein is CASSFAGQGGEKLFF. In DNA form, the CDR3 reads TGTGCCAGCAGCTTCGCGGGGCAGGGAGGTGAAAAACTGTTTTTT.

The rearrangement joins TRBV2 to TRBJ1-3; weak D call: TRBD1 (5 bases). The V and J ends lost 3 bases and 0 bases respectively, with 9 bases between them. The CDR3 has 15 amino acids. Germline V gene data show CDR1 as SNHLY and CDR2 as FYNNEI. The DNA of the CDR3 is TGTGCCAGCAGTGATTCAGGGCGCTCTGGAAACACCATATATTTT. Translation gives CASSDSGRSGNTIYF.

CDR3 sequence (DNA): TGTGCCAGCAGCATCACGAGGACTAGCGGGAGCAATGAGCAGTTCTTC. This encodes CASSITRTSGSNEQFF. The V gene is TRBV7-9, the J gene TRBJ2-1, with 13 bases aligning to TRBD2. V lost 5 bases, J lost 6 bases, and 7 bases stayed unmatched. The CDR3 covers 16 residues. Germline V gene data show CDR1 as SEHNR and CDR2 as FQNEAQ (reference sequence).

The V call is TRBV13, the J call TRBJ2-3, with D hard to call. This CDR3 has 13 residues. Germline V gene data show CDR1 as PRHDT and CDR2 as FYEKMQ (reference sequence). Deletions cut 3 bases from V and 0 bases from J, with 4 bases between. The CDR3 bases are TGTGCCAGCAGCTTGGGGAGCACAGATACGCAGTATTTT. Its translation: CASSLGSTDTQYF.

The J gene is TRBJ1-1, the V gene TRBV18, with a tentative D call TRBD1 (5 bases). The CDR3 loop spans 15 amino acids. CDR1 is KGHSH, CDR2 LQKENI, per germline. The V end lost 1 base, the J end lost 4 bases, and 13 bases lay between the germline ends. The chain's CDR3 is CASSPLGRVGTEAFF. The CDR3 DNA reads as TGTGCCAGCTCACCACTAGGCAGGGTAGGCACTGAAGCTTTCTTT. The entire variable domain, with the rest obtained from reference TRBV18 and TRBJ1-1, is as follows: NAGVMQNPRHLVRRRGQEARLRCSPMKGHSHVYWYRQLPEEGLKFMVYLQKENIIDESGMPKERFSAEFPKEGPSILRIQQVVRGDSAAYFCASSPLGRVGTEAFFGQGTRLTVV.

The rearrangement uses TRBV7-9 and TRBJ2-1, with 9 nucleotides matching TRBD1. CDR1 and CDR2 (germline): SEHNR, FQNEAQ (reference sequence). This CDR3 is built from 16 residues. The J segment lost 1 base and the V segment lost 1 base, leaving 2 bases of the junction unmatched. The CDR3 DNA follows: TGTGCCAGCAGCTTAGGGACAGGGGAGTCCTACAATGAGCAGTTCTTC. Translation gives CASSLGTGESYNEQFF.